This entry features one T cell receptor (beta chain) sequence. This CDR3 has 13 amino acids. Germline assignment: CDR1 MNHEY and CDR2 SVGAGI. With V trimmed by 6 bases and J by 5 bases, 3 bases remained unmatched. The entry originates in a study of blood T cell repertoires in COVID-19. Across the study: Acute and convalescent COVID-19 specimens originated in the United States, Italy and Spain. T cells, B-cell-depleted T cells, or PBMCs supplied cDNA or gDNA.

Per the original methods: Amplification with reference gene primers provided the estimates of nucleated cell counts. Sequencing used immunoSEQ multiplex PCR; TCRdb keeps in-frame clones, though not all of them. The V and J calls and the clone size are those of that table, but D and trimming were determined from the DNA. The sample shows about 160,000 clones, 85% of them seen only once. The receptor comes from a human donor with acute or convalescent COVID-19. The donor label of this sample is uncertain. Sequenced input: peripheral blood. The rearrangement uses TRBV6-5 and TRBJ1-2, with 10 positions matching TRBD1. The CDR3 protein is CASRSGQGYGYTF. The CDR3 DNA sequence: TGTGCCAGCAGATCGGGACAGGGGTATGGCTACACCTTC.